Below, 6 T cell receptor beta chains from the same sample are listed, as sequenced in a study of blood T cell repertoires in COVID-19. Repertoires were generated with immunoSEQ multiplex PCR, while TCRdb's copy carries only in-frame clones and drops some. The sample holds approximately 50,000 clones, roughly 89% seen once. Sequenced material: peripheral blood. These receptors all come from a woman of 80 years or more with acute or convalescent COVID-19.

This clone showed up just once. This chain connects TRBV11-2 to TRBJ2-7; 10 bases align to TRBD2. V gave up 0 bases and J gave up 4 bases; unmatched junction bases: 12. CDR1 and CDR2 (germline): SGHAT, FQNNGV. This CDR3 has 18 residues. The DNA of the CDR3 is TGTGCCAGCAGCTTAGATGGTTCGGGGCTAGCGGGGGCTTACGAGCAGTACGTC. Amino acid sequence: CASSLDGSGLAGAYEQYV.

The table lists this clone with a count of one. This sequence joins TRBV11-3 and TRBJ2-3; weak D call: TRBD2 (6 bases). V was clipped by 5 bases and J by 5 bases, with 14 bases between them. Germline loops: CDR1 SGHNT, CDR2 YENEEA. This CDR3 is 14 amino acids long. This CDR3 reads CASSPGLLLDTQYF. DNA for the CDR3: TGTGCCAGCAGCCCCGGACTACTCCTAGATACGCAGTATTTT. The complete variable domain, with remaining parts taken from reference TRBV11-3 and TRBJ2-3, reads EAGVVQSPRYKIIEKKQPVAFWCNPISGHNTLYWYLQNLGQGPELLIRYENEEAVDDSQLPKDRFSAERLKGVDSTLKIQPAELGDSAVYLCASSPGLLLDTQYFGPGTRLTVL.

The genes are TRBV20-1 and TRBJ1-6, with a weak D call TRBD1 (5 bases). Germline assignment: CDR1 DFQATT and CDR2 SNEGSKA (reference sequence). The CDR3 runs to 15 residues. Trimming shortened V by 3 bases and J by 10 bases, and 19 bases separated the two germline ends. The CDR3 loop is CSASTQQAQRSPLHF. CDR3 nucleotide sequence: TGCAGTGCTAGTACCCAACAGGCGCAAAGATCACCCCTCCACTTT.

This chain uses TRBV6-5 with TRBJ2-3; 10 bases align to TRBD1. This CDR3 is built from 14 residues. The V gene's germline CDR1 is MNHEY and CDR2 SVGAGI. V lost 5 bases and J lost 8; bases outside the gene matches: 7. The CDR3 nucleotides read TGTGCCAGCAGTAACCGGGACAGGGGAGTTACGCAGTATTTT. It translates to CASSNRDRGVTQYF.

The chain links TRBV2 to TRBJ2-2; 8 bases are shared with TRBD1. Germline CDR1 SNHLY, CDR2 FYNNEI. The CDR3 extends over 12 amino acids. V gave up 7 bases and J gave up 5 bases; unmatched junction bases: 0. The CDR3 DNA follows: TGTGCCAGCAACAGGGGGACCGGGGAGCTGTTTTTT. It yields the protein CASNRGTGELFF.

The gene calls are TRBV18 and TRBJ2-7; 12 bases fit TRBD2. Trimming removed 5 bases from V and 3 bases from J; junction bases left unmatched: 5. Germline loops: CDR1 KGHSH, CDR2 LQKENI. This CDR3 has 15 residues. The CDR3 spells CASSSPTSGGYEQYF. CDR3 nucleotides: TGTGCCAGCTCATCGCCGACTAGCGGGGGCTACGAGCAGTACTTC.